A selection of T cell receptor beta chains follows, all from one sample in a study of T cell responses to AZD1222 COVID-19 vaccine. Measured with immunoSEQ multiplex PCR; TCRdb has only the in-frame clones, and not every one. The profile shows roughly 110,000 clones, about 90% of them singletons. Sequencing was performed on peripheral blood, taken 28 days after the second AZD1222 dose. These receptors came from an adult who received the AZD1222 COVID-19 vaccine. Both conserved end residues are part of each CDR3. A D gene is named only where the DNA matches it firmly. Where a row states a size, it is once, few, many or the class of an expanded clone; other rows omit it.

V	D	size	J	DNA	CDR3
TRBV4-3	TRBD2	few	TRBJ2-1	TGCGCCAGCAGCCCCTCCTTGCGGGGGGGGCCAAATGAGCAGTTCTTC	CASSPSLRGGPNEQFF
TRBV3-1/TRBV3-2	-	-	TRBJ1-3	TGTGCCAGCAGCCAAGGGGAGCTCTCTGGAAACACCATATATTTT	CASSQGELSGNTIYF
TRBV7-6	TRBD1	-	TRBJ1-4	TGTGCCAGCAGCTCTAACAGGGGAGCTAATGAAAAACTGTTTTTT	CASSSNRGANEKLFF
TRBV18	-	-	TRBJ1-1	TGTGCCAGCTCACCAAACGGACAGAACACTGAAGCTTTCTTT	CASSPNGQNTEAFF
TRBV12-3/TRBV12-4	-	-	TRBJ1-2	TGTGCCAGCAGCCCCCCTCGGGGGTATGGCTACACCTTC	CASSPPRGYGYTF
TRBV29-1	-	-	TRBJ2-3	TGCAGCGTTGGCCCGCGAGCAGATACGCAGTATTTT	CSVGPRADTQYF
TRBV29-1	-	-	TRBJ2-1	TGCAGCGTTCCAACTGCAGACTACCGTTACAATGAGCAGTTCTTC	CSVPTADYRYNEQFF
TRBV28	TRBD2	-	TRBJ2-1	TGTGCCAGCAGTGTTACTAGCGGGGGGTACTACAATGAGCAGTTCTTC	CASSVTSGGYYNEQFF
TRBV5-1	TRBD2	-	TRBJ2-7	TGCGCCAGCAGCTTTCAGACTAGCGACTACGAGCAGTACTTC	CASSFQTSDYEQYF
TRBV4-3	TRBD1	-	TRBJ2-2	TGCGCCAGCAGCCAAGTCGGGGACAGGACCGGGGAGCTGTTTTTT	CASSQVGDRTGELFF
TRBV20-1	-	-	TRBJ1-2	TGCAGTGCTAGGGTTCCGAATGGCTACACCTTC	CSARVPNGYTF
TRBV19	TRBD2	-	TRBJ2-7	TGTGCCAGTAGTCCTAGCGGGGGGGATTACGAGCAGTACTTC	CASSPSGGDYEQYF
TRBV7-3	TRBD1	-	TRBJ2-7	TGTGCCAGCAGCTTAACGTATGCCACAGGGGACGAGCAGTACTTC	CASSLTYATGDEQYF
TRBV5-5	-	-	TRBJ2-1	TGTGCCACCCTCCAGGGTGGCGTAGGCCTCTACAATGAGCAGTTCTTC	CATLQGGVGLYNEQFF
TRBV7-3	TRBD1	-	TRBJ1-1	TGTGCCAGCAGCTCAGGACAGGGGAACACTGAAGCTTTCTTT	CASSSGQGNTEAFF
TRBV6-4	-	-	TRBJ1-1	TGTGCCAGCAGGGCCGATGGGGAAGCTTTCTTT	CASRADGEAFF
TRBV7-9	TRBD1	few	TRBJ2-1	TGTGCCAGCAGCTCCCCAGGGGGGACAGGGGGCTTGAATGAGCAGTTCTTC	CASSSPGGTGGLNEQFF
TRBV28	TRBD2	-	TRBJ2-5	TGTGCCAGCAGTTCCGGGACTAGCGGGGGGGCGGTAGAGACCCAGTACTTC	CASSSGTSGGAVETQYF
TRBV19	TRBD1	-	TRBJ1-5	TGTGCCAGTAGTATCTCAGGGGGTCGAAAGAGTCAGCCCCAGCATTTT	CASSISGGRKSQPQHF
TRBV27	TRBD2	-	TRBJ2-1	TGTGCCAGCAGTCTCCTGGGACTAGCGGGGGGGAGCTCCTACAATGAGCAGTTCTTC	CASSLLGLAGGSSYNEQFF
TRBV5-1	-	-	TRBJ1-1	TGCGCCAGCAGCTTGGAGGGGACGGTGAACACTGAAGCTTTCTTT	CASSLEGTVNTEAFF
TRBV5-5	-	-	TRBJ1-5	TGTGCCAGCAGCTTGGGGGTCATGTTAAGCAATCAGCCCCAGCATTTT	CASSLGVMLSNQPQHF
TRBV5-4	-	-	TRBJ2-1	TGTGCCAGCAGCCGCGAGGGGCACCGGGACAAGCAGTTCTTC	CASSREGHRDKQFF
TRBV19	TRBD1	-	TRBJ2-3	TGTGCCAGTAGTAACCCGGGACAGGGGTTTTCAGATACGCAGTATTTT	CASSNPGQGFSDTQYF
TRBV2	-	-	TRBJ2-2	TGTGCCAGCAGTGTAGAGGGAGCCGGGGAGCTGTTTTTT	CASSVEGAGELFF
TRBV5-6	-	-	TRBJ2-2	TGTGCCAGCAGCTTATCTGGGGGGCCTGGCACCGGGGAGCTGTTTTTT	CASSLSGGPGTGELFF